This T cell receptor (beta chain) was documented in a study of cytomegalovirus exposure and HLA in healthy donors. Background on the study: There were 117 million unique TCR beta sequences, drawn from 150 million to 200 million T cells, in an earlier analysis. General study findings and limits: Earlier analysis looked at TCR beta V segments, and most were productive about 87% or about 30% of the time. It was fewer than 200 TCR beta chains that were listed as cytomegalovirus-associated. When the data were analyzed later, several of the most significant clusters appeared to be linked to common viral pathogens.

V lost 7 bases and J 1 base, leaving 11 bases between the germline ends. The CDR3 extends over 13 amino acids. Germline lookup yields CDR1 SGHNT and CDR2 YYREEE (reference sequence). This clone was counted between two and nine times. Its target is unknown. PCR employed 60 Vbeta and 13 Jbeta primers. Generated by immunoSEQ multiplex PCR, the TCRdb table keeps only in-frame clones and is missing some. In the table there are tens of thousands of clones, under 85% of which are singletons. This clonotype was sampled from a man in his forties or fifties in good health and CMV-seronegative. Sequences were obtained from PBMCs. The rearrangement uses TRBV5-4 and TRBJ1-2; D is unclear. The CDR3 loop is CASGLTVNYGYTF. In DNA form, the CDR3 reads TGTGCCAGCGGTTTAACGGTTAACTATGGCTACACCTTC.